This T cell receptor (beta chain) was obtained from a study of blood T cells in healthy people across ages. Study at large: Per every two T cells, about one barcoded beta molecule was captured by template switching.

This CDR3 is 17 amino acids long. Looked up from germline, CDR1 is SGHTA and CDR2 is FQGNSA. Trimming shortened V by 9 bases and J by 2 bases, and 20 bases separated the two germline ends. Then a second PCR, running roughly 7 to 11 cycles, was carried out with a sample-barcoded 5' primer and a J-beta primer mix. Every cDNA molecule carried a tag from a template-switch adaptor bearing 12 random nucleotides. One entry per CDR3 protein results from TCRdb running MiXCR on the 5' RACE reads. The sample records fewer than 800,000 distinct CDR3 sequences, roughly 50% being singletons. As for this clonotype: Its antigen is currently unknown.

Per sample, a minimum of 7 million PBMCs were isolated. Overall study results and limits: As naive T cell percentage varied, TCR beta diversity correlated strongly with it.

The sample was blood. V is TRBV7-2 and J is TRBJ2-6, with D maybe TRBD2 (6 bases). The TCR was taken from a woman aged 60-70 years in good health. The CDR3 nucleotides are TGTGCCAGTCGCCCTGGTAGGGGAGGAGCTGGGGCCAACGTCCTGACTTTC. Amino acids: CASRPGRGGAGANVLTF.